A single sample is the source of the 11 T cell receptor beta chains below, sequenced in a study of cytomegalovirus exposure and HLA in healthy donors. 60 Vbeta and 13 Jbeta primers were used in PCR. Sequencing used immunoSEQ multiplex PCR; TCRdb keeps in-frame clones, though not all of them. Among about 120,000 clones listed, less than 65% were seen once. Material for sequencing was PBMCs. The source is a man aged 35-49 years in good health and CMV-seropositive.

This sequence joins TRBV9 and TRBJ2-3; 7 bases agree with TRBD1. Per germline, CDR1 SGDLS and CDR2 YYNGEE. V trimming: 3 bases; J trimming: 2 bases; junction bases outside the gene matches: 9. CDR3 length equals 16 residues. The CDR3 here is CASSALGGSLTDTQYF. The CDR3 DNA reads as TGTGCCAGCAGCGCCTTAGGGGGCTCTCTCACAGATACGCAGTATTTT.

The genes are TRBV5-1 and TRBJ1-3; no clear D. V was trimmed by 4 bases and J by 4 bases, leaving 6 bases between them. CDR3 size: 12 residues. CDR1 is SGHRS, CDR2 YFSETQ, per germline. DNA of the CDR3: TGCGCCAGCAGCGAACAGGGAAACACCATATATTTT. Its protein is CASSEQGNTIYF. Full variable domain (missing parts from reference TRBV5-1 and TRBJ1-3): KAGVTQTPRYLIKTRGQQVTLSCSPISGHRSVSWYQQTPGQGLQFLFEYFSETQRNKGNFPGRFSGRQFSNSRSEMNVSTLELGDSALYLCASSEQGNTIYFGEGSWLTVV.

This chain uses TRBV5-3 with TRBJ1-5; 9 bases match TRBD1. TRBV5-3 is marked as an open reading frame, function uncertain. The V gene end was trimmed by 5 bases and the J gene end by 0 bases; junction bases not matched to a gene: 3. The CDR3 is made up of 15 amino acids. The CDR3 here is CARRGQGLSNQPQHF. For the CDR3, the DNA is TGTGCCAGAAGGGGACAGGGACTTAGCAATCAGCCCCAGCATTTT.

This clone was counted between two and nine times. The chain employs TRBV5-1 and TRBJ1-6; 7 nucleotides line up with TRBD1. This CDR3 region has 16 residues. The germline V gene has CDR1 SGHRS and CDR2 YFSETQ. Trimming took 5 bases from V and 9 from J; bases not matched to a gene: 14. CDR3 sequence reads: CASSYRTGTESSPLHF. CDR3 DNA sequence: TGCGCCAGCAGTTATAGGACCGGGACAGAGAGTTCACCCCTCCACTTT.

The rearrangement uses TRBV6-1 and TRBJ1-5, with D perhaps matching TRBD1 (6 bases). V was cut by 0 bases and J by 2 bases, with 11 bases left in between. Germline CDR1 is MNHNS and CDR2 is SASEGT. The CDR3 sequence is 16 residues long. CDR3 sequence reads: CASSEATGWGNQPQHF. The CDR3 nucleotides are TGTGCCAGCAGTGAAGCGACAGGTTGGGGCAATCAGCCCCAGCATTTT.

V is TRBV6-4 and J is TRBJ2-1, with D maybe TRBD2 (7 bases). The CDR3 consists of 14 residues. The V gene's germline CDR1 is MRHNA and CDR2 SNTAGT. V was pared by 5 bases and J by 8 bases, with 16 bases between. The CDR3 nucleotides read TGTGCCAGCAGTTCCCGGGGGGCGGTTGATGAGCAGTTCTTC. It encodes CASSSRGAVDEQFF.

The chain's CDR3 is CASGSMGLAGPGETQYF. In nucleotides, the CDR3 is TGTGCCAGCGGTTCGATGGGACTAGCGGGGCCTGGGGAGACCCAGTACTTC. V is TRBV5-4 and J is TRBJ2-5, with 13 bases lining up with TRBD2. The CDR3 has 17 amino acids. The J segment lost 5 bases and the V segment lost 7 bases, leaving 14 bases of the junction unmatched. CDR1 and CDR2 (germline): SGHNT, YYREEE (reference sequence).

The table lists this clone with a few counts. The chain links TRBV7-8 to TRBJ2-1; TRBD1 agrees at 7 bases. The length of the CDR3 is 14 residues. Germline V gene lookup returns CDR1 SGHVS and CDR2 FQNEAQ. The V and J ends lost 4 bases and 4 bases, in that order; junction bases with no gene match: 4. Here the CDR3 reads CASSSGQAYNEQFF. The CDR3 coding sequence is TGTGCCAGCAGCTCTGGACAGGCGTACAATGAGCAGTTCTTC.

This CDR3 reads CASSSGAGNTGELFF. The CDR3 DNA reads TGTGCCAGTAGCTCAGGGGCGGGGAACACCGGGGAGCTGTTTTTT. The chain uses TRBV19 and TRBJ2-2, with D maybe TRBD1 (6 bases). Trimming took off 6 bases at V and 1 base at J, with 12 bases between the two ends. This CDR3 is built from 15 residues. Looked up from germline, CDR1 is LNHDA and CDR2 is SQIVND (reference sequence). Combining the CDR3 with reference TRBV19 and TRBJ2-2 gives the whole variable domain DGGITQSPKYLFRKEGQNVTLSCEQNLNHDAMYWYRQDPGQGLRLIYYSQIVNDFQKGDIAEGYSVSREKKESFPLTVTSAQKNPTAFYLCASSSGAGNTGELFFGEGSRLTVL.

The V and J genes are TRBV14 and TRBJ2-2, with D perhaps matching TRBD1 (6 bases). V dropped 4 bases and J dropped 6 bases, with 12 bases sitting between them. This CDR3 is built from 14 residues. Germline V gene sequence: CDR1 SGHDN, CDR2 FVKESK. The CDR3 loop is CASSLWGRAGELFF. The DNA for the CDR3 is TGTGCCAGCAGCCTCTGGGGGCGGGCCGGGGAGCTGTTTTTT. Full variable domain (missing parts from reference TRBV14 and TRBJ2-2): EAGVTQFPSHSVIEKGQTVTLRCDPISGHDNLYWYRRVMGKEIKFLLHFVKESKQDESGMPNNRFLAERTGGTYSTLKVQPAELEDSGVYFCASSLWGRAGELFFGEGSRLTVL.

This chain joins TRBV10-1 and TRBJ1-1; maybe TRBD1 (5 bases). V lost 0 bases to trimming and J lost 3 bases, with 26 bases between them. The CDR3 loop spans 20 amino acids. Germline CDR1 WNHNN, CDR2 SYGVQD (reference sequence). The CDR3 spells CASSESWVLRQKGPYTEAFF. The CDR3 DNA reads TGCGCCAGCAGTGAGTCGTGGGTTTTGAGACAGAAAGGTCCTTACACTGAAGCTTTCTTT.